Listed below are T cell receptor beta chains from one sample, sequenced in a study of a mutant IDH1 vaccine in newly diagnosed glioma. Sequencing used immunoSEQ multiplex PCR; TCRdb keeps in-frame clones, though not all of them. The data contain tens of thousands of clones, about 73% of them singletons. No cognate antigen is known for these TCRs. Material: PBMCs, obtained from a glioma patient whose treatment included an IDH1 peptide vaccine. The receptors come from a man in his forties or fifties with glioma. Each CDR3 is given with its conserved first and last residue. Each record gives: V gene, D gene, clone size, J gene, CDR3 protein, CDR3 DNA. The D gene is left open where the match is weak. Clone size appears in some rows only: once, few, many, or a class for an expanded clone.

V gene: TRBV7-2
D gene: TRBD2
clone size: .
J gene: TRBJ2-2
CDR3 protein: CASSSNVGLDSGELFF
CDR3 DNA: TGTGCCAGCAGCTCAAACGTAGGACTAGATTCCGGGGAGCTGTTTTTT

V gene: TRBV5-6
D gene: TRBD1
clone size: .
J gene: TRBJ1-2
CDR3 protein: CASSRGTGGRLNYGYTF
CDR3 DNA: TGTGCCAGCAGCCGTGGAACAGGGGGCAGGTTAAACTATGGCTACACCTTC

V gene: TRBV4-3
D gene: .
clone size: .
J gene: TRBJ2-3
CDR3 protein: CASSPRRGGDTQYF
CDR3 DNA: TGCGCCAGCAGCCCCCGCAGGGGTGGAGATACGCAGTATTTT

V gene: TRBV15
D gene: .
clone size: .
J gene: TRBJ1-4
CDR3 protein: CATSRNTLRSEKLFF
CDR3 DNA: TGTGCCACCAGCAGAAACACGCTTCGATCCGAAAAACTGTTTTTT

V gene: TRBV4-3
D gene: TRBD1
clone size: .
J gene: TRBJ2-7
CDR3 protein: CASRQGEGSYEQYF
CDR3 DNA: TGCGCCAGTAGACAGGGTGAAGGCTCCTACGAGCAGTACTTC

V gene: TRBV6-5
D gene: .
clone size: .
J gene: TRBJ1-5
CDR3 protein: CASSYRKDSNQPQHF
CDR3 DNA: TGTGCCAGCAGTTACAGGAAAGATAGCAATCAGCCCCAGCATTTT

V gene: TRBV5-1
D gene: TRBD2
clone size: .
J gene: TRBJ2-5
CDR3 protein: CASSLRLAAPGETQYF
CDR3 DNA: TGCGCCAGCAGCCTTCGACTAGCGGCGCCCGGAGAGACCCAGTACTTC

V gene: TRBV19
D gene: .
clone size: medium-sized
J gene: TRBJ1-5
CDR3 protein: CASSINEGRPQHF
CDR3 DNA: TGTGCCAGTAGTATAAACGAGGGGAGGCCCCAGCATTTT

V gene: TRBV5-5
D gene: TRBD1
clone size: .
J gene: TRBJ1-5
CDR3 protein: CASSLIPAGGHQPQHF
CDR3 DNA: TGTGCCAGCAGCTTGATTCCGGCAGGGGGGCATCAGCCCCAGCATTTT

V gene: TRBV4-1
D gene: .
clone size: few
J gene: TRBJ2-3
CDR3 protein: CASSQWHLTDTQYF
CDR3 DNA: TGCGCCAGCAGCCAATGGCACCTCACAGATACGCAGTATTTT

V gene: TRBV15
D gene: .
clone size: .
J gene: TRBJ1-1
CDR3 protein: CATSRDGRGVTEAFF
CDR3 DNA: TGTGCCACCAGCAGAGACGGACGGGGGGTAACTGAAGCTTTCTTT

V gene: TRBV5-4
D gene: .
clone size: .
J gene: TRBJ2-7
CDR3 protein: CASTRRDSNEQYF
CDR3 DNA: TGTGCCAGCACCCGGAGGGACAGTAACGAGCAGTACTTC

V gene: TRBV4-2
D gene: .
clone size: .
J gene: TRBJ2-2
CDR3 protein: CASSQGAQQAITGELFF
CDR3 DNA: TGTGCCAGCAGCCAAGGGGCGCAACAGGCAATAACCGGGGAGCTGTTTTTT

V gene: TRBV2
D gene: .
clone size: .
J gene: TRBJ1-1
CDR3 protein: CASSDPNTEAFF
CDR3 DNA: TGTGCCAGCAGTGACCCGAACACTGAAGCTTTCTTT

V gene: TRBV27
D gene: .
clone size: .
J gene: TRBJ1-1
CDR3 protein: CASRPRDASFYTEAFF
CDR3 DNA: TGTGCCAGCAGGCCGAGGGACGCAAGTTTCTACACTGAAGCTTTCTTT

V gene: TRBV2
D gene: .
clone size: few
J gene: TRBJ1-5
CDR3 protein: CASSDRITNQPQHF
CDR3 DNA: TGTGCCAGCAGTGATCGGATTACTAATCAGCCCCAGCATTTT

V gene: TRBV5-4
D gene: .
clone size: .
J gene: TRBJ2-7
CDR3 protein: CASSVLSGLRSSYEQYF
CDR3 DNA: TGTGCCAGCAGCGTACTATCGGGACTCCGGAGCTCCTACGAGCAGTACTTC

V gene: TRBV2
D gene: TRBD1
clone size: .
J gene: TRBJ1-6
CDR3 protein: CASSAGGDIYSPLHF
CDR3 DNA: TGTGCCAGCAGCGCAGGGGGCGATATCTATTCACCCCTCCACTTT

V gene: TRBV30
D gene: .
clone size: .
J gene: TRBJ2-1
CDR3 protein: CAWSGGDIHEQFF
CDR3 DNA: TGTGCCTGGAGTGGGGGGGACATCCATGAGCAGTTCTTC

V gene: TRBV19
D gene: TRBD1
clone size: few
J gene: TRBJ2-2
CDR3 protein: CASSMLRGRTGELFF
CDR3 DNA: TGTGCCAGTAGTATGCTCAGGGGGCGAACCGGGGAGCTGTTTTTT

V gene: TRBV4-1
D gene: TRBD1
clone size: .
J gene: TRBJ2-2
CDR3 protein: CASSRLTGANTGELFF
CDR3 DNA: TGCGCCAGCAGCCGCCTGACAGGGGCCAACACCGGGGAGCTGTTTTTT

V gene: TRBV6-1
D gene: .
clone size: .
J gene: TRBJ1-2
CDR3 protein: CASSERGYGYTF
CDR3 DNA: TGTGCCAGCAGTGAACGTGGTTATGGCTACACCTTC

V gene: TRBV10-1
D gene: TRBD1
clone size: few
J gene: TRBJ2-1
CDR3 protein: CASSDYGQGTGSYNEQFF
CDR3 DNA: TGCGCCAGCAGTGATTACGGACAGGGGACGGGCTCCTACAATGAGCAGTTCTTC

V gene: TRBV4-2
D gene: .
clone size: .
J gene: TRBJ2-5
CDR3 protein: CASSQGDSPSETQYF
CDR3 DNA: TGTGCCAGCAGCCAAGGGGACTCACCATCAGAGACCCAGTACTTC

V gene: TRBV19
D gene: TRBD1
clone size: .
J gene: TRBJ1-1
CDR3 protein: CASSLQGVRNTEAFF
CDR3 DNA: TGTGCCAGTAGTCTCCAGGGGGTGAGGAACACTGAAGCTTTCTTT

V gene: TRBV30
D gene: TRBD1
clone size: few
J gene: TRBJ1-2
CDR3 protein: CAWSYGQGYGYTF
CDR3 DNA: TGTGCCTGGAGTTACGGACAGGGGTATGGCTACACCTTC

V gene: TRBV7-9
D gene: .
clone size: .
J gene: TRBJ2-7
CDR3 protein: CASSNRPGDNNYEQYF
CDR3 DNA: TGTGCCAGCAGCAACCGACCCGGGGACAATAACTACGAGCAGTACTTC

V gene: TRBV29-1
D gene: .
clone size: .
J gene: TRBJ1-1
CDR3 protein: CSLTGPQPYTEAFF
CDR3 DNA: TGCAGCCTAACCGGGCCCCAGCCGTATACTGAAGCTTTCTTT

V gene: TRBV9
D gene: .
clone size: few
J gene: TRBJ2-3
CDR3 protein: CASSVGAEDTQYF
CDR3 DNA: TGTGCCAGCAGCGTAGGGGCCGAAGATACGCAGTATTTT

V gene: TRBV7-2
D gene: .
clone size: .
J gene: TRBJ2-7
CDR3 protein: CASSLSSYEQYF
CDR3 DNA: TGTGCCAGCAGCCTAAGCTCCTACGAGCAGTACTTC

V gene: TRBV7-9
D gene: TRBD1
clone size: few
J gene: TRBJ2-1
CDR3 protein: CASSLGTGRDEQFF
CDR3 DNA: TGTGCCAGCAGCTTGGGGACAGGGAGGGATGAGCAGTTCTTC

V gene: TRBV5-1
D gene: .
clone size: .
J gene: TRBJ2-7
CDR3 protein: CASRTGTLSYEQYF
CDR3 DNA: TGCGCCAGCAGGACCGGGACCCTCTCCTACGAGCAGTACTTC

V gene: TRBV2
D gene: .
clone size: .
J gene: TRBJ2-5
CDR3 protein: CASRGGRTETQYF
CDR3 DNA: TGTGCCAGCAGGGGGGGAAGGACAGAGACCCAGTACTTC

V gene: TRBV19
D gene: TRBD1
clone size: few
J gene: TRBJ1-1
CDR3 protein: CASMRGQGFNTEAFF
CDR3 DNA: TGTGCCAGTATGCGGGGACAGGGGTTTAACACTGAAGCTTTCTTT

V gene: TRBV4-2
D gene: .
clone size: .
J gene: TRBJ2-7
CDR3 protein: CASSQDLGGASYEQYF
CDR3 DNA: TGTGCCAGCAGCCAAGATCTCGGTGGGGCTTCCTACGAGCAGTACTTC